The rows below give T cell receptor beta chains drawn from one sample of a study of identical twins. TCRdb re-called the 5' RACE reads through MiXCR, storing one row per CDR3 protein. The sample has a few hundred thousand distinct CDR3 sequences, approximately 9.6% seen once. The same data also contributed to another study, on yellow fever vaccine responses in identical twins.

The sample comprised PBMCs. All receptors come from a woman aged 18-29 years in good health. CDR3s include the opening cysteine and the closing phenylalanine or tryptophan. Fields, in order: J gene, V gene, CDR3 protein.

TRBJ2-3 | TRBV10-3 | CAISESRGGSDTQYF
TRBJ1-4 | TRBV7-9 | CASSSWTADTTNEKLFF
TRBJ2-5 | TRBV7-9 | CASSSLLAGGPEETQYF
TRBJ2-4 | TRBV7-9 | CASSLKGNIQYF
TRBJ2-7 | TRBV11-2 | CASSLDDKRNYEQYF
TRBJ2-7 | TRBV7-9 | CASSLTSGRASYEQYF
TRBJ2-1 | TRBV5-1 | CASSSVQSNEQFF
TRBJ2-3 | TRBV2 | CATQGTDTQYF
TRBJ2-1 | TRBV12-3/TRBV12-4 | CASSFGTLEQFF
TRBJ2-3 | TRBV4-3 | CASSQGQGMGTDTQYF
TRBJ2-5 | TRBV7-6 | CASSSSSQETQYF
TRBJ2-3 | TRBV12-3/TRBV12-4 | CAISLRISYSGSGTDTQYF
TRBJ1-2 | TRBV4-3 | CASSQDFRALPSHGYTF
TRBJ2-1 | TRBV18 | CASSPLSGGRPGNEQFF
TRBJ1-2 | TRBV5-6 | CASSWQGAEGYGYTF
TRBJ2-7 | TRBV18 | CASSSDRDGEQYF
TRBJ2-7 | TRBV20-1 | CSATVLVEGEQYF
TRBJ2-1 | TRBV10-2 | CASNEDSYNEQFF
TRBJ2-3 | TRBV29-1 | CSVEGDYPFTDTQYF
TRBJ1-5 | TRBV20-1 | CSALQGNQPQHF
TRBJ2-1 | TRBV20-1 | CSALKQGSYNEQFF
TRBJ2-7 | TRBV10-2 | CASSGLAGGPIAYEQYF
TRBJ2-3 | TRBV15 | CATSRAGVAGGRTDAQYF
TRBJ2-4 | TRBV2 | CASSDYNIQYF
TRBJ2-1 | TRBV5-1 | CASSPGLADNEQFF
TRBJ1-2 | TRBV20-1 | CSARDRPGLSYGYTF
TRBJ2-3 | TRBV15 | CATSWASGASTDTQYF
TRBJ2-7 | TRBV2 | CASSVDAVYEQYF
TRBJ2-1 | TRBV27 | CASSLSMGRLAGGQNEQFF
TRBJ2-1 | TRBV9 | CASSVGRLAGNLYNEQFF
TRBJ2-7 | TRBV7-8 | CASSLVGIGLEQYF
TRBJ2-7 | TRBV20-1 | CSASRGLAYEQYF
TRBJ1-4 | TRBV7-9 | CASTRDRNEKLFF
TRBJ2-7 | TRBV7-9 | CASSPLSGGVMTEQYF
TRBJ1-2 | TRBV3-1 | CASSQSDRGNYGYTF
TRBJ2-6 | TRBV7-9 | CASSPDRGLTGANVLTF
TRBJ1-2 | TRBV6-1 | CASRTTGLGPYGYTF
TRBJ1-4 | TRBV5-1 | CASSLGQVDNEKLFF
TRBJ1-3 | TRBV11-2 | CASSLGSISGNTIYF
TRBJ2-7 | TRBV7-9 | CASDTGTTTYEQYF
TRBJ2-7 | TRBV9 | CASSPGSGATYEQYF
TRBJ2-2 | TRBV29-1 | CSVAETVGGELFF
TRBJ1-6 | TRBV27 | CASSSAGKFGASLHF
TRBJ2-7 | TRBV29-1 | CSVGDRVIYEQYF
TRBJ2-2 | TRBV14 | CASSRPDTGELFF
TRBJ2-7 | TRBV12-3/TRBV12-4 | CASRTGRSSYEQYF
TRBJ2-1 | TRBV5-1 | CASRLESYSGTYNEQFF
TRBJ2-3 | TRBV20-1 | CSARPSTTGYRTDTQYF
TRBJ1-1 | TRBV3-1 | CASSQDNRGVWEAFF
TRBJ2-7 | TRBV18 | CASSPRNRGLYEQYF
TRBJ2-3 | TRBV3-1 | CASSHPSGTSTDTQYF
TRBJ2-3 | TRBV29-1 | CSVDGGGTDTQYF
TRBJ2-7 | TRBV24-1 | CATSDLPAGTYEQYF
TRBJ2-2 | TRBV10-3 | CAISAGNTGELFF
TRBJ2-1 | TRBV20-1 | CSARHGALDEQFF
TRBJ2-4 | TRBV21-1 | CASSRARQGAKEAKNIQYF
TRBJ2-7 | TRBV2 | CASGMIDSRPREQYF
TRBJ1-2 | TRBV12-3/TRBV12-4 | CASRSRNYGYTF